This is a list of T cell receptor beta chains from one sample in a study of CD8+CD57+ T cells in acquired aplastic anemia. Via MiXCR, TCRdb re-called the reads, giving one row per CDR3 protein. The data show 150,000 to 180,000 distinct CDR3 sequences, approximately 52% seen once. The sequenced material came from sorted CD4+, CD8+, or CD8+CD57+ T cells (not recorded which) from PBMCs. The receptors derive from a human donor with aplastic anemia. The CDR3 runs from the conserved cysteine through the conserved F or W. A D gene is named only where the DNA matches it firmly. Size values are once, few and many counts, or a class for expanded clones, and some rows have none.

cdr3_nt | cdr3_aa | clone_size | v_call | d_call | j_call
TGTGCCAGCAGTGAATCGGGACAGGGTCTCGAGCAGTACTTC | CASSESGQGLEQYF | . | TRBV6-1 | TRBD1 | TRBJ2-7
TGCAGCGTTGCCCCGGGCCCCGCGATAGAGCTGTTTTTT | CSVAPGPAIELFF | many | TRBV29-1 | . | TRBJ2-2
TGTGCCAGCAGCTTAGTCCCCGGGACAGGGGACCTTGCGGTTCGTTCACCCCTCCACTTT | CASSLVPGTGDLAVRSPLHF | once | TRBV11-1 | TRBD1 | TRBJ1-6
TGTGCCAGCAGCTTTGGTGGGGGGAACGAGCAGTACTTC | CASSFGGGNEQYF | many | TRBV7-9 | . | TRBJ2-7
TGTGCCATCAGTGTTGGACAGAGACGCACAGATACGCAGTATTTT | CAISVGQRRTDTQYF | . | TRBV10-3 | . | TRBJ2-3
TGTGCCAGTAGTAATAGCGGGGGATCCTACAATGAGCAGTTCTTC | CASSNSGGSYNEQFF | many | TRBV19 | TRBD2 | TRBJ2-1
TGTGCCAGCAGCCGGAGTGTTGTCGAGCAGTACTTC | CASSRSVVEQYF | . | TRBV7-8 | . | TRBJ2-7
TGTGCCAGCAGTGAAGCGGGGGGGGCCTACAATGAGCAGTTCTTC | CASSEAGGAYNEQFF | many | TRBV2 | TRBD2 | TRBJ2-1
TGTGCCAGCAGTTTTGCCAACAGGGCGGGTGGCTACACCTTC | CASSFANRAGGYTF | . | TRBV7-2 | . | TRBJ1-2
TGTGCCAGCAGTTCCCCCTTAGCGGGGGCCGACACAGATACGCAGTATTTT | CASSSPLAGADTDTQYF | . | TRBV27 | TRBD2 | TRBJ2-3
TGTGCCAGCAGTCACGTGGACACCGGGGAGCTGTTTTTT | CASSHVDTGELFF | . | TRBV6-2/TRBV6-3 | . | TRBJ2-2
TGTGCCAGCAGTTACGCCATAGGACAGGGAATCCCTGAAGCTTTCTTT | CASSYAIGQGIPEAFF | many | TRBV6-2/TRBV6-3 | TRBD1 | TRBJ1-1
TGTGCCAGCACCTCCGCCCCAACAGGGAATTCACCCCTCCACTTT | CASTSAPTGNSPLHF | . | TRBV12-3/TRBV12-4 | . | TRBJ1-6
TGTGCCAGCAGTTTCCGGCAGGCGGCTGGCGAGCAGTACTTC | CASSFRQAAGEQYF | . | TRBV12-3/TRBV12-4 | . | TRBJ2-7
TGTGCCAGCACCCCGGGACCGTGGGGCTACACCTTC | CASTPGPWGYTF | many | TRBV6-2/TRBV6-3 | . | TRBJ1-2
TGTGCCACCAGCATTGACAGTTTCGAAAAACTGTTTTTT | CATSIDSFEKLFF | . | TRBV15 | . | TRBJ1-4
TGTGCCAGCAGCTCCGGGACAGGGATTTTCGGCTACACCTTC | CASSSGTGIFGYTF | . | TRBV9 | TRBD1 | TRBJ1-2
TGTGCCATCAGCCGGGACCACAGGGAGGGTGGCTACACCTTC | CAISRDHREGGYTF | . | TRBV10-3 | . | TRBJ1-2
TGTGCCAGCAGCCCTACCTCCGGGACGAGGAGAAATGAGCAGTTCTTC | CASSPTSGTRRNEQFF | . | TRBV9 | . | TRBJ2-1
TGTGCCAGCAGCAGGGGGGGGGCTAACACGAAAGAGACCCAGTACTTC | CASSRGGANTKETQYF | many | TRBV7-9 | . | TRBJ2-5
TGCGCCAGCAGCCAAGGGCCGGAGGGCCAGTCCTACGAGCAGTACTTC | CASSQGPEGQSYEQYF | . | TRBV4-1 | . | TRBJ2-7
TGTGCCAGCAGTTTAGGGGGCAGGGATACGCAGTATTTT | CASSLGGRDTQYF | many | TRBV27 | . | TRBJ2-3
TGTGCCAGCAGCTTAAACTATCGAGAGACCCAGTACTTC | CASSLNYRETQYF | . | TRBV7-6 | . | TRBJ2-5
TGTGCCAGCAGTCGGGGGACTAGCGGGGCCACCGTGGGTACGCAGTATTTT | CASSRGTSGATVGTQYF | few | TRBV27 | TRBD2 | TRBJ2-3
TGTGCCACCAGCAGAGTTGGCCGAGGGATAAACACCGGGGAGCTGTTTTTT | CATSRVGRGINTGELFF | few | TRBV15 | . | TRBJ2-2
TGTGCCAGCAGCAGTACCCGACAGGCTTCCGTGAATGAGCAGTTCTTC | CASSSTRQASVNEQFF | . | TRBV11-1 | . | TRBJ2-1
TGTGCCACCAGTGGCTCCTCCAAAGACAGGATATCGGAGACCCAGTACTTC | CATSGSSKDRISETQYF | . | TRBV24-1 | . | TRBJ2-5
TGTGCCAGTAGTAACAGGGGATTGACTGAAGCTTTCTTT | CASSNRGLTEAFF | . | TRBV19 | TRBD1 | TRBJ1-1
TGTGCCATCAGTGAGGCTCAGCGCCATGAGCAGTTCTTC | CAISEAQRHEQFF | . | TRBV10-3 | . | TRBJ2-1
TGCAGTGCTAGAGACAGGGGGCTTAATTCACCCCTCCACTTT | CSARDRGLNSPLHF | . | TRBV20-1 | TRBD1 | TRBJ1-6
TGCAGTGCTAGGGGGGGTACCTCCTACGAGCAGTACTTC | CSARGGTSYEQYF | . | TRBV20-1 | . | TRBJ2-7
TGTGCCAGCAGCTTAAATCCGGGCTCCGGGAACACTGAAGCTTTCTTT | CASSLNPGSGNTEAFF | few | TRBV7-8 | . | TRBJ1-1
TGCGCCAGCAGCCAAGATTCCATCTCCTACGAGCAGTACTTC | CASSQDSISYEQYF | . | TRBV4-1 | . | TRBJ2-7
TGCAGTGGCCTCGGCTACACCTTC | CSGLGYTF | few | TRBV20-1 | . | TRBJ1-2
TGCAGTGCTAGTAAGGACCCCGGAGGGGCTTCACCCCTCCACTTT | CSASKDPGGASPLHF | few | TRBV20-1 | . | TRBJ1-6
TGTGCCACCAGCAGGGGACAGGGATTTGAAAGACTGTTTTTT | CATSRGQGFERLFF | . | TRBV15 | TRBD1 | TRBJ1-4
TGTGCCAGCAGCCGCGACTACGAGCAGTACTTC | CASSRDYEQYF | few | TRBV7-2 | . | TRBJ2-7
TGTGCCAGCAGTGAGGGTGGGGGGACCCAAGAGACCAAGTACTTC | CASSEGGGTQETKYF | . | TRBV6-1 | . | TRBJ2-5
TGTGCCACCAGTGAAGGGGCCCAAGAGACCCAGTACTTC | CATSEGAQETQYF | . | TRBV24-1 | . | TRBJ2-5
TGTGCCAGCAGCCAGGCCGGGGGCCTCTCTGGAAACACCATATATTTT | CASSQAGGLSGNTIYF | few | TRBV3-1 | . | TRBJ1-3
TGTGCCATCAGTGTTAGCGCCGCCGCAGATACGCAGTATTTT | CAISVSAAADTQYF | . | TRBV10-3 | . | TRBJ2-3
TGCGCCAGCAGCCAAGCTTTTCCCGACAGGGGGCGAGTGGAAAAACTGTTTTTT | CASSQAFPDRGRVEKLFF | . | TRBV4-1 | TRBD1 | TRBJ1-4
TGTGCCAGCGCGGAAAACGGGACTCCGTACAATGAGCAGTTCTTC | CASAENGTPYNEQFF | once | TRBV2 | . | TRBJ2-1
TGTGCCAGCAGCTTTACAGGGTTGGTTGAGCAGTTCTTC | CASSFTGLVEQFF | many | TRBV13 | . | TRBJ2-1
TGTGCCAGTATTGGGACTAGCGGCACAGGAACGCAGTATTTT | CASIGTSGTGTQYF | few | TRBV19 | TRBD2 | TRBJ2-3
TGCAGTGCCCCTAATCGGGCAGTGGGCGATAATTCACCCCTCCACTTT | CSAPNRAVGDNSPLHF | . | TRBV20-1 | . | TRBJ1-6
TGTGCCAGCAGCTTAAAACGGGACGGGGAGCTGTTTTTT | CASSLKRDGELFF | . | TRBV7-3 | . | TRBJ2-2
TGCGCCAGCAGCTTGGTGGGGCCCCTTGAGCCCCAGCATTTT | CASSLVGPLEPQHF | . | TRBV5-1 | . | TRBJ1-5
TGCAGTGCTATCACGACAGGCCAAGAGACCCAGTACTTC | CSAITTGQETQYF | . | TRBV20-1 | . | TRBJ2-5
TGTGCCAGCAGCTTGGCAGGGAGCACAGATACGCAGTATTTT | CASSLAGSTDTQYF | many | TRBV5-6 | . | TRBJ2-3
TGTGCCATCAGTGACACTAGACCCGAGCAGTACTTC | CAISDTRPEQYF | . | TRBV10-3 | . | TRBJ2-7
TGTGCCAGCGCGGCCGAATTTCCCCTCTCTGGAAACACCATATATTTT | CASAAEFPLSGNTIYF | once | TRBV27 | . | TRBJ1-3
TGTGCCAGCAGCCCCGGGGCTCCCAGCACCGGGGAGCTGTTTTTT | CASSPGAPSTGELFF | few | TRBV12-3/TRBV12-4 | . | TRBJ2-2
TGTGCCAGCAGTGAAGCCCCAGGGAGCTCCTACGAGCAGTACTTC | CASSEAPGSSYEQYF | many | TRBV6-1 | . | TRBJ2-7
TGCCTCATATTGCCACGGCCCCAGCATTTT | CLILPRPQHF | . | TRBV19 | . | TRBJ1-5